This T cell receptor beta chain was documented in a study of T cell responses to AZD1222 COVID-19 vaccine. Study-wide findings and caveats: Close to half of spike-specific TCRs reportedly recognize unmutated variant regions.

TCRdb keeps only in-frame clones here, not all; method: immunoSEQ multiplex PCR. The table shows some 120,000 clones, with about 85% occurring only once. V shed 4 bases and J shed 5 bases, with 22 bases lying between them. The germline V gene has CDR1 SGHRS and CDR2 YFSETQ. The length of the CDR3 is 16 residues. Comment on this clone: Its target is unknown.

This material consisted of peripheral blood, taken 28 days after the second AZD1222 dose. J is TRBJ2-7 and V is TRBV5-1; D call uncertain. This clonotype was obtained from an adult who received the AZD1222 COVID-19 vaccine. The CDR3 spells CASSQDPSSFSHEQYF. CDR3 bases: TGCGCCAGCAGCCAGGACCCATCTTCGTTTTCCCACGAGCAGTACTTC.